This T cell receptor (beta chain) is from a study of blood T cell repertoires in COVID-19. The overall study: Samples representing acute and convalescent COVID-19 were sourced from the United States, Italy and Spain.

Methods used by the authors: Amplified reference gene primers provided the basis for estimating nucleated cell counts. Profiled with immunoSEQ multiplex PCR; TCRdb holds only in-frame clones, not every one. V, J and clone size are those of that table, while D and trimming were read from the DNA. The table includes 110,000 or so clones, less than 90% detected once. The V end lost 7 bases, the J end lost 3 bases, and 19 bases lay between the germline ends. The germline V gene encodes CDR1 SEHNR and CDR2 FQNEAQ (reference sequence). This CDR3 contains 17 residues. This rearrangement joins TRBV7-9 to TRBJ2-6; D possibly corresponds to TRBD1 (6 bases). This receptor was taken from a man aged 50 to 60 with acute or convalescent COVID-19. Sequencing was performed on peripheral blood. Here the CDR3 reads CASNQGTGPYGANVLTF. The CDR3 coding sequence is TGTGCCAGCAACCAGGGTACAGGGCCCTATGGGGCCAACGTCCTGACTTTC.